The T cell receptor beta chain described here comes from a study of cytomegalovirus exposure and HLA in healthy donors. At the level of the study: There were nearly 120 million unique TCR beta sequences, drawn from 150 million to 200 million T cells, in an earlier analysis. The Caucasian-associated ancestry cluster held roughly 84% of more than 350 genotyped donors.

Whole-study results and caveats: Reports state that TCR beta sequences accurately predicted most subjects' HLA-A and HLA-B alleles. Later on, an analysis showed TCR association rates differing by HLA locus, with DRB1 the most and HLA-C the fewest.

Note on this clone: The antigen remains unidentified.

Primers: 60 Vbeta forward and 13 Jbeta reverse. TCRdb's copy holds only in-frame clones and misses some; the assay was immunoSEQ multiplex PCR. The table shows approximately 150,000 clones, with 80% occurring only once. Per germline, CDR1 MNHEY and CDR2 SMNVEV (reference sequence). The CDR3 loop spans 14 amino acids. V gave up 6 bases and J gave up 1 base, with 13 bases separating them. The clonotype comes from a man in his thirties or forties in good health and CMV-seronegative. Material for sequencing was PBMCs. This chain joins TRBV27 and TRBJ2-7, with D perhaps matching TRBD1 (5 bases). Here the CDR3 reads CASRDTGPSYEQYF. The CDR3 DNA reads as TGTGCCAGCAGGGATACAGGACCTTCCTACGAGCAGTACTTC.